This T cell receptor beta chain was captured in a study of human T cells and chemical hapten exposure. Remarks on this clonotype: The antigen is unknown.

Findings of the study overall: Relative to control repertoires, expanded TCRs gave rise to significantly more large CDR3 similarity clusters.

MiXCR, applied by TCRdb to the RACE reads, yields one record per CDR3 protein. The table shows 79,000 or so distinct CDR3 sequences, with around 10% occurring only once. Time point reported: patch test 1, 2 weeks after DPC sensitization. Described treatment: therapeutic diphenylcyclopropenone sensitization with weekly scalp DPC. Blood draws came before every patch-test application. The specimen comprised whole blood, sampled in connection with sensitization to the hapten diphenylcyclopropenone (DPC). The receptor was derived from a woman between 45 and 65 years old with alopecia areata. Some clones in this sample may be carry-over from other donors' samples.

The CDR3 spells CSVIQGDTEAFF. As DNA, the CDR3 is TGCAGCGTTATCCAGGGGGACACTGAAGCTTTCTTT. This chain connects TRBV29-1 to TRBJ1-1; 7 positions agree with TRBD1. In germline, CDR1 is SQVTM, CDR2 ANQGSEA. The CDR3 totals 12 residues. J lost 3 bases, V lost 5 bases, and 3 bases had no gene match.